The 26 T cell receptor beta chains in this list originate from one sample, sequenced in a study of blood T cell repertoires in COVID-19. The table came from immunoSEQ multiplex PCR; TCRdb's copy has only in-frame clones and leaves some out. Of approximately 120,000 clones listed, 65% to 90% are singletons. The sample consisted of peripheral blood. The receptors here all came from a man older than 75 with active or convalescent COVID-19.

This clone has only one observation. The chain employs TRBV2 and TRBJ1-1, with no clear D. CDR3 length equals 14 residues. Trimming stripped 9 bases from V and 5 bases from J, with 19 bases between. Germline CDR1 SNHLY, CDR2 FYNNEI. CDR3 bases: TGTGCCAGTAGAGGAGGGCCGGGAGGAACTGAAGCTTTCTTT. It encodes CASRGGPGGTEAFF.

CDR3 DNA: TGTGCCAGCAGTGATCCCCTTTCTAGCGGGAGGGTCACTGAGCAGTTCTTC. Its protein is CASSDPLSSGRVTEQFF. V usage is TRBV6-1 and J usage is TRBJ2-1; TRBD2 matches at 12 bases. CDR3 length: 17 residues. Germline assignment: CDR1 MNHNS and CDR2 SASEGT. Trimming at V came to 3 bases and at J to 9 bases, leaving 12 bases not matched to a gene.

The rearrangement joins TRBV2 to TRBJ2-5; a possible D gene is TRBD1 (6 bases). CDR3 length: 16 residues. Germline V lookup: CDR1 SNHLY, CDR2 FYNNEI. V was cut by 6 bases and J by 1 base, with 18 bases left in between. The CDR3 nucleotides read TGTGCCAGCAGCCGAAGACAGGCATTACGCCAAGAGACCCAGTACTTC. Translated: CASSRRQALRQETQYF. Full variable domain (remainder filled in from reference TRBV2 and TRBJ2-5): EPEVTQTPSHQVTQMGQEVILRCVPISNHLYFYWYRQILGQKVEFLVSFYNNEISEKSEIFDDQFSVERPDGSNFTLKIRSTKLEDSAMYFCASSRRQALRQETQYFGPGTRLLVL.

The chain uses TRBV14 and TRBJ2-4, with 10 positions matching TRBD1. The germline gives CDR1 SGHDN, CDR2 FVKESK. The J segment lost 0 bases and the V segment lost 4 bases, leaving 12 bases of the junction unmatched. There are 19 residues in the CDR3. In DNA form, the CDR3 reads TGTGCCAGCAGCCGAGGGACAGGGGCACCGACCCTAGCCAAAAACATTCAGTACTTC. Its protein is CASSRGTGAPTLAKNIQYF.

The J gene is TRBJ1-4, the V gene TRBV27; D perhaps matches TRBD1 (5 bases). This CDR3 contains 15 residues. Germline V gene sequence: CDR1 MNHEY, CDR2 SMNVEV (reference sequence). The germline V and J ends were trimmed by 0 bases and 3 bases, with 8 bases remaining between them. CDR3 sequence reads: CASSLSGQANEKLFF. The CDR3 bases are TGTGCCAGCAGTTTATCGGGGCAAGCTAATGAAAAACTGTTTTTT. Variable domain in full (rest from reference TRBV27 and TRBJ1-4): EAQVTQNPRYLITVTGKKLTVTCSQNMNHEYMSWYRQDPGLGLRQIYYSMNVEVTDKGDVPEGYKVSRKEKRNFPLILESPSPNQTSLYFCASSLSGQANEKLFFGSGTQLSVL.

The chain recombines TRBV27 with TRBJ2-3; 14 bases match TRBD2. Germline CDR1 and CDR2: MNHEY and SMNVEV (reference sequence). The CDR3 runs 19 residues. The trim removed 3 bases at V and 1 base at J, leaving 9 bases unmatched. Here the CDR3 reads CASSFYGLAGGYGTDTQYF. In DNA form, the CDR3 reads TGTGCCAGCAGTTTCTACGGACTAGCGGGGGGCTACGGCACAGATACGCAGTATTTT.

The chain recombines TRBV19 with TRBJ1-6; TRBD1 aligns across 7 bases. Germline CDR1 and CDR2: LNHDA and SQIVND (reference sequence). There are 17 residues in the CDR3. With V trimmed by 10 bases and J by 0 bases, 12 bases remained unmatched. Here the CDR3 reads CATMDRTQSSYNSPLHF. The CDR3 DNA reads TGTGCCACCATGGACAGGACTCAGAGCTCCTATAATTCACCCCTCCACTTT.

The genes are TRBV24-1 and TRBJ1-2; 7 nucleotides line up with TRBD1. This CDR3 contains 15 residues. The ends lost 5 bases at V and 9 bases at J; junction bases unmatched: 14. The germline V gene encodes CDR1 KGHDR and CDR2 SFDVKD. CDR3 loop: CATSVTGVPLWSYTF. The CDR3 region has the DNA TGTGCCACCAGTGTCACAGGGGTCCCCCTATGGAGCTACACCTTC.

V and J are TRBV24-1 and TRBJ2-1, with D possibly TRBD2 on 6 matching bases. The CDR3 loop spans 13 amino acids. The V end lost 4 bases, the J end lost 13 bases, and 16 bases lay between the germline ends. Germline CDR1 and CDR2: KGHDR and SFDVKD. This chain's CDR3 is CATSDSPGTPQFF. The CDR3, as DNA: TGTGCCACCAGTGACTCCCCCGGGACTCCTCAGTTCTTC.

The chain recombines TRBV24-1 with TRBJ1-1; a weak D match, TRBD1 (5 bases). The germline V and J ends were trimmed by 3 bases and 4 bases, with 17 bases remaining between them. The CDR3 covers 16 residues. The germline V gene has CDR1 KGHDR and CDR2 SFDVKD. The CDR3 is CATSDGRGGFGTEAFF. The DNA for the CDR3 is TGTGCCACCAGTGATGGGCGGGGGGGGTTCGGCACTGAAGCTTTCTTT.

This clone appeared once. This chain joins TRBV3-1 (or the pseudogene TRBV3-2) and TRBJ1-6; TRBD1 might be the D (5 bases). V lost 4 bases, J lost 7 bases, and 14 bases lay in between. Germline V gene lookup returns CDR1 LGHDT and CDR2 YNNKEL (reference sequence). This CDR3 comprises 15 residues. CDR3 in DNA: TGTGCCAGCAGCCTCCGACAGCACGACAATTCACCCCTCCACTTT. As protein: CASSLRQHDNSPLHF.

This clone was detected only a few times. The J gene is TRBJ2-7, the V gene TRBV27; TRBD2 is a possible D gene (6 bases). Trimming took 6 bases from V and 1 from J, leaving 16 bases between them. The CDR3 runs to 15 residues. Germline CDR1 reads MNHEY; CDR2 reads SMNVEV (reference sequence). CDR3 region: CASSPGGGISYEQYF. In DNA, the CDR3 is TGTGCCAGCAGCCCCGGTGGGGGGATATCCTACGAGCAGTACTTC.

CDR3 sequence: CASSLVGNTEAFF. The CDR3 region has the DNA TGTGCCAGCAGCTTAGTTGGCAACACTGAAGCTTTCTTT. The chain employs TRBV7-8 and TRBJ1-1; D ambiguous. CDR1 is SGHVS, CDR2 FQNEAQ, per germline. The CDR3 is 13 amino acids. V lost 1 base and J lost 2, with 5 bases in between.

The rearrangement joins TRBV12-3 or TRBV12-4 to TRBJ2-3; D is possibly TRBD2 (6 bases). This CDR3 contains 13 residues. The germline V and J ends were trimmed by 3 bases and 6 bases, with 10 bases remaining between them. The CDR3 spells CASSLGGRDTQYF. Written as DNA, the CDR3 is TGTGCCAGCAGTTTGGGGGGTAGGGATACGCAGTATTTT.

CDR3 residues: CAWSFTGSYGYTF. The CDR3 bases are TGTGCCTGGAGTTTCACGGGGTCCTATGGCTACACCTTC. J is TRBJ1-2 and V is TRBV30; D unclear. Trimming removed 2 bases at V and 4 bases at J, with 11 bases between. Germline CDR1 GTSNPN, CDR2 SVGIG (reference sequence). The CDR3 sequence is 13 residues long.

The chain joins TRBV5-5 to TRBJ1-2, with 7 bases aligning to TRBD1. The V gene end was trimmed by 4 bases and the J gene end by 2 bases; junction bases not matched to a gene: 5. The CDR3 is 14 residues long. Germline CDR1 reads SGHKS; CDR2 reads YYEKEE (reference sequence). The CDR3 sequence: CASSRLGQNYGYTF. The CDR3 region has the DNA TGTGCCAGCAGCCGCCTGGGACAGAACTATGGCTACACCTTC.

V and J are TRBV19 and TRBJ1-5; D remains ambiguous. There are 16 residues in the CDR3. Deletions cut 3 bases from V and 0 bases from J, with 12 bases between. The germline CDR1 and CDR2 sequences are LNHDA and SQIVND (reference sequence). This CDR3 is CASSIWGGFSNQPQHF. CDR3 sequence (DNA): TGTGCCAGTAGTATCTGGGGAGGGTTTAGCAATCAGCCCCAGCATTTT.

The table lists this clone with a count of one. The V and J genes are TRBV6-2 or TRBV6-3 and TRBJ2-5; D may be TRBD1 (6 bases). CDR3 size: 15 residues. Trimming cost V 6 bases and J 4 bases, with 18 bases left between them. Per germline, CDR1 MNHEY and CDR2 SVGEGT. The CDR3, as DNA: TGTGCCAGCAGCCCTTCCCCAGGGGTTCCAGAGACCCAGTACTTC. It codes for CASSPSPGVPETQYF.

The rearrangement links TRBV18 to TRBJ2-5; 8 positions match TRBD1. CDR1 is KGHSH and CDR2 is LQKENI in the germline V gene. There are 15 residues in the CDR3. The V segment lost 1 base and the J segment 1 base; nucleotides outside the gene matches: 2. CDR3 sequence: CASSPLGTGQETQYF. In nucleotides, the CDR3 is TGTGCCAGCTCACCACTGGGGACAGGCCAAGAGACCCAGTACTTC.

The chain combines TRBV27 with TRBJ1-1; D remains unclear. Looked up from germline, CDR1 is MNHEY and CDR2 is SMNVEV (reference sequence). This CDR3 is built from 14 residues. V shed 0 bases and J shed 0 bases, with 5 bases lying between them. CDR3 nucleotides: TGTGCCAGCAGTTTATCACGGGTGAACACTGAAGCTTTCTTT. Its protein is CASSLSRVNTEAFF.

The CDR3: CATSRDLNRGEQYF. CDR3 coding DNA: TGTGCCACCAGCAGAGATCTTAACAGGGGCGAGCAGTACTTC. The V call is TRBV15, the J call TRBJ2-7, with 7 bases lining up with TRBD1. The CDR3 contains 14 residues. Germline V lookup: CDR1 LNHNV, CDR2 YYDKDF (reference sequence). Trimming took 0 bases from V and 6 from J; bases not matched to a gene: 5.

This chain connects TRBV20-1 to TRBJ2-1, with a tentative D call TRBD2 (6 bases). Germline V gene data show CDR1 as DFQATT and CDR2 as SNEGSKA (reference sequence). CDR3 length equals 11 residues. The V end lost 6 bases, the J end lost 6 bases, and 9 bases lay between the germline ends. For the CDR3, the DNA is TGCAGTGCATGGGACTCCAATGAGCAGTTCTTC. Protein sequence: CSAWDSNEQFF.

V is TRBV4-2 and J is TRBJ2-3, with 11 bases matching TRBD2. CDR3 size: 15 residues. The V gene's germline CDR1 is LGHNA and CDR2 YNFKEQ. With 0 bases clipped from V and 4 bases from J, the junction kept 0 bases outside the gene matches. The CDR3 DNA reads as TGTGCCAGCAGCCAAGAGACTAGCGGGGCAGATACGCAGTATTTT. It encodes CASSQETSGADTQYF.

This clone was detected a few times. The CDR3 loop is CAISESTLKETQYF. In nucleotides, the CDR3 is TGTGCCATCAGTGAGTCGACATTAAAAGAGACCCAGTACTTC. The chain uses TRBV10-3 and TRBJ2-5; D is ambiguous. Germline loops: CDR1 ENHRY, CDR2 SYGVKD. Trimming left V 0 bases short and J 3 bases short, with 8 bases between. The CDR3 extends over 14 amino acids.

The rearrangement links TRBV10-3 to TRBJ1-2, with 9 bases fitting TRBD1. This CDR3 comprises 12 residues. Germline lookup yields CDR1 ENHRY and CDR2 SYGVKD. The V and J ends lost 7 bases and 5 bases, in that order; junction bases with no gene match: 2. CDR3 coding DNA: TGTGCCATCACCGACAGGGGGTATGGCTACACCTTC. Its translation is CAITDRGYGYTF.

V usage is TRBV2 and J usage is TRBJ2-3; D unclear. Per germline, CDR1 SNHLY and CDR2 FYNNEI. This CDR3 contains 12 residues. V was shortened by 3 bases and J by 3 bases, with 4 bases between the two germline ends. CDR3 DNA: TGTGCCAGCAGTGACCCAACAGATACGCAGTATTTT. This gives the protein CASSDPTDTQYF. The whole variable domain, filled in from reference TRBV2 and TRBJ2-3, reads EPEVTQTPSHQVTQMGQEVILRCVPISNHLYFYWYRQILGQKVEFLVSFYNNEISEKSEIFDDQFSVERPDGSNFTLKIRSTKLEDSAMYFCASSDPTDTQYFGPGTRLTVL.